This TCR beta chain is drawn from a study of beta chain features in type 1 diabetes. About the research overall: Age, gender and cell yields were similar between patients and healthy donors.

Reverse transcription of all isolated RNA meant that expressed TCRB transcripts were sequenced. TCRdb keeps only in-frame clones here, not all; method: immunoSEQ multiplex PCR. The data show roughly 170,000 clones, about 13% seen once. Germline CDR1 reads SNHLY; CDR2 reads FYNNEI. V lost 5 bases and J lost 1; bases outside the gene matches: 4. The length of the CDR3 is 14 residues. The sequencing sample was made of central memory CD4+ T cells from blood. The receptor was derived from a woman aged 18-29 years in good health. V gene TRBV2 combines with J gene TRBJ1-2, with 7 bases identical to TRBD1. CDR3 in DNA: TGTGCCAGCAGTTTTGGACAGGATAACTATGGCTACACCTTC. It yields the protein CASSFGQDNYGYTF.